This TCR beta chain came from a study of response to subunit inactivated influenza vaccine. The junction had 13 bases not matched to a gene; V was cut back by 8 bases and J by 7 bases. Germline-derived CDR1 and CDR2 are SGHAT and FQNNGV. This CDR3 contains 15 residues. One entry per CDR3 protein results from TCRdb running MiXCR on the RT-PCR reads. This table has just under 550,000 distinct CDR3 sequences, roughly 25% appearing once. These data were also filed under a second study, of T cells expressing NK-cell markers. From that second work: Making the TCR beta cDNA relied on 5'RACE template switching with UMIs. The dominant NKG2C+ clonotypes represented about 1.0-7.0% of CD8+ T cells in five or six donors.

The starting material was CD4+ T cells sorted from PBMCs, obtained approximately 12 days after vaccination. V gene TRBV11-2 combines with J gene TRBJ2-1, with TRBD2 identical over 8 bases. This receptor was identified in a man aged 45-60 years who received an inactivated influenza vaccine. The CDR3, as DNA: TGTGCCAGCTTGACGGGGAGCGGGAGTATGAATGAGCAGTTCTTC. Its translation is CASLTGSGSMNEQFF.